Presented here are 27 T cell receptor beta chains from one specimen sequenced in a study of blood T cell repertoires in COVID-19. TCRdb's copy holds only in-frame clones and misses some; the assay was immunoSEQ multiplex PCR. The table shows 15,000 to 20,000 clones, with approximately 90% occurring only once. Specimen: peripheral blood. Receptor source: a human donor with active COVID-19. The donor label of this sample is uncertain.

The chain joins TRBV5-5 to TRBJ1-4, with D tentatively TRBD1 (5 bases). The V gene's germline CDR1 is SGHKS and CDR2 YYEKEE (reference sequence). With 3 bases removed from V and 12 bases from J, the gap between germline ends came to 18 bases. The CDR3 is 14 residues long. The CDR3, as DNA: TGTGCCAGCAGCTCCGACACCCTGCGGGGGGAACTGTTTTTT. Protein sequence: CASSSDTLRGELFF.

In the case of this clone: An end of the junction does not agree with germline; a read error may underlie this. The rearrangement links TRBV7-2 to TRBJ2-5; 7 bases map to TRBD1. CDR1 SGHTA and CDR2 FQGNSA come from the germline V gene. CDR3 size: 16 residues. The CDR3 region is CASGLALGQNQETQYF. CDR3 nucleotide sequence: TGTGCCAGCGGCTTAGCTCTGGGACAGAATCAAGAGACCCAGTACTTC.

V and J are TRBV4-3 and TRBJ2-6; D not certain. Per germline, CDR1 LGHNA and CDR2 YSLEER. The CDR3 spans 16 residues. Trimming shortened V by 0 bases and J by 2 bases, and 8 bases separated the two germline ends. The CDR3 DNA sequence: TGCGCCAGCAGCCAAGATCCAGGCGCTGGGGCCAACGTCCTGACTTTC. Translating it yields CASSQDPGAGANVLTF.

The J gene is TRBJ1-2, the V gene TRBV7-2; 9 bases are shared with TRBD1. The CDR3 is 14 residues long. Germline trimming cut 5 bases from V and 7 bases from J; bases unmatched to any gene: 8. CDR1 is SGHTA and CDR2 is FQGNSA in the germline V gene. CDR3 region: CASSQTGGAGGYTF. The CDR3 nucleotides are TGTGCCAGCAGCCAAACAGGGGGCGCGGGTGGCTACACCTTC.

This chain links TRBV18 with TRBJ1-2; perhaps TRBD1 as D (6 bases). Trimming left V 2 bases short and J 2 bases short, with 9 bases between. Germline CDR1 KGHSH, CDR2 LQKENI. The CDR3 has 14 residues. Here the CDR3 DNA reads TGTGCCAGCTCACCAAAAACAGGGAACTATGGCTACACCTTC. Translation: CASSPKTGNYGYTF.

The V gene is TRBV5-1, the J gene TRBJ1-2; TRBD1 is a possible D gene (6 bases). The CDR3 extends over 14 amino acids. V gave up 4 bases and J gave up 2 bases, with 12 bases separating them. Germline lookup yields CDR1 SGHRS and CDR2 YFSETQ. The CDR3 protein is CASSVTGTNYGYTF. The CDR3 nucleotides are TGCGCCAGCAGCGTCACAGGGACCAACTATGGCTACACCTTC.

The CDR3, as DNA: TGCGCCAGCAGCTTGGCAGGGGGTCGGGCCACTGAAGCTTTCTTT. Protein product: CASSLAGGRATEAFF. V usage is TRBV5-1 and J usage is TRBJ1-1; 7 bases map to TRBD1. The V and J ends lost 0 bases and 4 bases, in that order; junction bases with no gene match: 6. Germline loops: CDR1 SGHRS, CDR2 YFSETQ. CDR3 length equals 15 residues.

J is TRBJ1-6 and V is TRBV5-4; 8 nucleotides align to TRBD1. The CDR3 is 14 residues long. CDR1 is SGHNT and CDR2 is YYREEE in the germline V gene (reference sequence). The ends lost 3 bases at V and 6 bases at J; junction bases unmatched: 2. Here the CDR3 DNA reads TGTGCCAGCAGCTGGGGACAGGCTAATTCACCCCTCCACTTT. Its translation: CASSWGQANSPLHF.

The V and J genes are TRBV6-2 or TRBV6-3 and TRBJ2-4; the match to TRBD2 covers 12 bases. Trimming at V came to 2 bases and at J to 1 base, leaving 9 bases not matched to a gene. This CDR3 has 19 residues. Germline CDR1 MNHEY, CDR2 SVGEGT. For the CDR3, the DNA is TGTGCCAGCAGTTACGGGCTAGCGGGGGGGCCGACGGCCAAAAACATTCAGTACTTC. This gives the protein CASSYGLAGGPTAKNIQYF.

V is TRBV7-9 and J is TRBJ2-3; D may be TRBD2 (5 bases). Germline V gene data show CDR1 as SEHNR and CDR2 as FQNEAQ (reference sequence). V was trimmed by 2 bases and J by 0 bases, leaving 12 bases between them. The CDR3 has 16 amino acids. DNA of the CDR3: TGTGCCAGCAGCTTACGGGGAGACTTTAGCACAGATACGCAGTATTTT. Amino acid sequence: CASSLRGDFSTDTQYF.

The chain joins TRBV6-5 to TRBJ1-2; 8 bases are a match to TRBD1. V trimming: 6 bases; J trimming: 4 bases; junction bases outside the gene matches: 10. The CDR3 length is 15 residues. Germline lookup yields CDR1 MNHEY and CDR2 SVGAGI. The CDR3 loop reads CASRGHRGALYGYTF. CDR3 coding DNA: TGTGCCAGCAGAGGTCACAGGGGGGCCCTCTATGGCTACACCTTC.

This sequence joins TRBV7-2 and TRBJ1-2; D possibly corresponds to TRBD1 (6 bases). The CDR3 is 15 amino acids. The V gene lost 5 bases and the J gene lost 7 bases, with 20 bases spanning the gap. Germline V CDR1 and CDR2: SGHTA, FQGNSA. The CDR3 coding sequence is TGTGCCAGCAGCCTAAGACCGGACAGCTTTGGTGGCTACACCTTC. As protein: CASSLRPDSFGGYTF.

The J gene is TRBJ2-5, the V gene TRBV4-2; TRBD2 matches 10 bases. V trimming: 0 bases; J trimming: 4 bases; junction bases outside the gene matches: 8. Germline V lookup: CDR1 LGHNA, CDR2 YNFKEQ. The CDR3 spans 17 residues. DNA for the CDR3: TGTGCCAGCAGCCAAGAACCCGGGACTAGCGCCCTAGAGACCCAGTACTTC. This translates into CASSQEPGTSALETQYF.

The chain joins TRBV19 to TRBJ2-7, with 9 bases that match TRBD1. Germline CDR1 reads LNHDA; CDR2 reads SQIVND (reference sequence). The CDR3 contains 14 residues. J gave up 5 bases and V 4 bases, and 6 bases lay outside the gene matches. CDR3 bases: TGTGCCAGTAGTACTCAACAGGGGGCCAACGAGCAGTACTTC. Translated: CASSTQQGANEQYF.

The CDR3 protein is CASSEQGWGQPNEKLFF. CDR3 bases: TGTGCCAGCAGCGAACAGGGGTGGGGGCAACCTAATGAAAAACTGTTTTTT. The chain links TRBV5-6 to TRBJ1-4, with 7 bases that match TRBD1. J was trimmed by 3 bases and V by 4 bases; bases with no gene match: 12. Germline values: CDR1 SGHDT, CDR2 YYEEEE. CDR3 length: 17 amino acids.

This chain connects TRBV7-9 to TRBJ2-5; D is unresolved. The CDR3 loop spans 15 amino acids. The ends were cut back, 3 bases at V and 5 bases at J, with 16 bases in the middle. Germline CDR1 and CDR2: SEHNR and FQNEAQ (reference sequence). DNA for the CDR3: TGTGCCAGCAGCTTTGGTCCCGGGTGGCAGGAGACCCAGTACTTC. Translation: CASSFGPGWQETQYF.

The chain links TRBV27 to TRBJ1-1, with 8 bases matching TRBD1. V lost 6 bases to trimming and J lost 0 bases; unmatched junction nucleotides: 15. There are 18 residues in the CDR3. Germline V gives CDR1 MNHEY, CDR2 SMNVEV (reference sequence). As DNA, the CDR3 is TGTGCCAGCAGCCGTGTAGGGACAGGCGGTCCTATGAACACTGAAGCTTTCTTT. This encodes CASSRVGTGGPMNTEAFF.

This clone has only a few counts. This chain links TRBV6-5 with TRBJ2-7, with 8 bases lining up with TRBD1. The CDR3 loop spans 14 amino acids. Germline loops: CDR1 MNHEY, CDR2 SVGAGI. J lost 3 bases, V lost 4 bases, and 5 bases had no gene match. This chain's CDR3 is CASSFGQGYYEQYF. CDR3 coding DNA: TGTGCCAGCAGTTTCGGACAGGGCTACTACGAGCAGTACTTC.

V gene TRBV7-2 combines with J gene TRBJ2-3, with 8 bases aligning to TRBD2. The CDR3 totals 13 residues. The germline CDR1 and CDR2 sequences are SGHTA and FQGNSA. The V segment lost 4 bases and the J segment 6 bases; nucleotides outside the gene matches: 3. This CDR3 reads CASSSGRDDTQYF. The CDR3 bases are TGTGCCAGCAGCTCCGGGAGGGACGATACGCAGTATTTT.

The V gene is TRBV7-3, the J gene TRBJ2-2; D may be TRBD1 (5 bases). V was clipped by 3 bases and J by 8 bases, with 10 bases between them. Germline V gives CDR1 SGHTA, CDR2 FQGTGA. The CDR3 has 13 residues. As DNA, the CDR3 is TGTGCCAGCAGCTTCGACAGTCGAGGGGAGCTGTTTTTT. Protein sequence: CASSFDSRGELFF.

The chain couples TRBV5-1 to TRBJ1-2; D gene unclear. This CDR3 is 14 amino acids long. V shed 0 bases and J shed 4 bases, with 10 bases lying between them. The germline V gene has CDR1 SGHRS and CDR2 YFSETQ. The CDR3 nucleotides read TGCGCCAGCAGCTTGGATAGTCTTCTCTATGGCTACACCTTC. Its translation is CASSLDSLLYGYTF.

The J gene is TRBJ1-1, the V gene TRBV6-6; D not resolved. The CDR3 consists of 12 residues. CDR1 is MNHNY and CDR2 is SVGAGI in the germline V gene (reference sequence). Between the trimmed V and J ends, which lost 5 bases and 1 base, there was a span of 5 bases. The CDR3 region is CASSPENTEAFF. The CDR3 DNA reads as TGTGCCAGCAGTCCAGAGAACACTGAAGCTTTCTTT.

This clone was picked up one time. The chain recombines TRBV7-8 with TRBJ2-5, with a possible D match to TRBD2 (5 bases). The CDR3 is made up of 13 amino acids. Germline assignment: CDR1 SGHVS and CDR2 FQNEAQ. Between the trimmed V and J ends, which lost 3 bases and 7 bases, there was a span of 12 bases. The CDR3 DNA follows: TGTGCCAGCAGCTTGGCGGGTTCGGGGACCCAGTACTTC. Its protein product is CASSLAGSGTQYF.

This clone appeared a few times. CDR3 in DNA: TGTGCCAGCAGTTTTGACAGCTCCTACGAGCAGTACTTC. Protein: CASSFDSSYEQYF. V is TRBV12-3 or TRBV12-4 and J is TRBJ2-7; perhaps TRBD1 as D (5 bases). This CDR3 contains 13 residues. With 3 bases removed from V and 0 bases from J, the gap between germline ends came to 6 bases.

The table lists this clone with a few counts. The rearrangement uses TRBV7-2 and TRBJ1-2; 10 bases map to TRBD1. Germline V gene data show CDR1 as SGHTA and CDR2 as FQGNSA. V gave up 5 bases and J gave up 4 bases; unmatched junction bases: 10. The CDR3 covers 16 residues. The CDR3 protein is CASSQTGTGVAYGYTF. CDR3 in DNA: TGTGCCAGCAGCCAAACCGGGACAGGGGTCGCCTATGGCTACACCTTC.

The CDR3 reads CSASLPGTGNEKLFF. CDR3 nucleotide sequence: TGCAGTGCTAGTCTCCCCGGGACAGGGAATGAAAAACTGTTTTTT. V and J are TRBV20-1 and TRBJ1-4; 9 bases fit TRBD1. The CDR3 runs to 15 residues. Germline CDR1 is DFQATT and CDR2 is SNEGSKA (reference sequence). The V segment lost 3 bases and the J segment 5 bases; nucleotides outside the gene matches: 7.

The rearrangement links TRBV4-1 to TRBJ2-5; 10 bases fit TRBD2. This CDR3 is 17 amino acids long. After removal of 1 base from V and 4 bases from J, the junction contained 9 bases not matched to a gene. The germline CDR1 and CDR2 sequences are MGHRA and YSYEKL. The CDR3 DNA reads TGCGCCAGCAGCCAAGCTCGGAGCGGGGGGGCGGGAGAGACCCAGTACTTC. It is translated as CASSQARSGGAGETQYF.